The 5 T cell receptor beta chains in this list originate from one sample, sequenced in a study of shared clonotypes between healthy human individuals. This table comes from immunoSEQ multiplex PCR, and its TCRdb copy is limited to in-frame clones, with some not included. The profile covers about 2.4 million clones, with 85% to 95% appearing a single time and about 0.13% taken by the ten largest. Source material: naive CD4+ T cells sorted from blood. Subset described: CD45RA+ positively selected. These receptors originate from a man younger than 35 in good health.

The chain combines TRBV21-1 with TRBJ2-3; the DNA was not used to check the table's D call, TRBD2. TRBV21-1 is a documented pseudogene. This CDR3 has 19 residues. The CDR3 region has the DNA TGTGCCAGCAGCATTCCCGGTGGGCCTAGCGGACCTAGCACAGATACGCAGTATTTT. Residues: CASSIPGGPSGPSTDTQYF.

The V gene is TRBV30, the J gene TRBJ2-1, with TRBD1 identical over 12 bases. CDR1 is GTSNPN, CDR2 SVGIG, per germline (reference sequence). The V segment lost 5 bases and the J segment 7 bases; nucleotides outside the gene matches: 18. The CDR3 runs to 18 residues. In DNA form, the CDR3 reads TGTGCCTGGTCCCGGGTCGGGGACAGGGGGCGATTAAATAATGAGCAGTTCTTC. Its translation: CAWSRVGDRGRLNNEQFF.

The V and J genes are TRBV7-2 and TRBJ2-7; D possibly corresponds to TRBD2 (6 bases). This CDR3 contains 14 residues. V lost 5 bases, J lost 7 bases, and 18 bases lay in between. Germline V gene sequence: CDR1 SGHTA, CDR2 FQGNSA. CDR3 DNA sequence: TGTGCCAGCAGCAGTGCGGGACTGTCGGAGGAGCAGTACTTC. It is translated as CASSSAGLSEEQYF.

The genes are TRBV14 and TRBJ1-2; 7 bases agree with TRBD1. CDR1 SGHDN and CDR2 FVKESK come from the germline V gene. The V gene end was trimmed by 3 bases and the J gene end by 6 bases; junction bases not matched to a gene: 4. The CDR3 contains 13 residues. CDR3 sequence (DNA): TGTGCCAGCAGCCACCGACAGGGCCATGGCTACACCTTC. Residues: CASSHRQGHGYTF.

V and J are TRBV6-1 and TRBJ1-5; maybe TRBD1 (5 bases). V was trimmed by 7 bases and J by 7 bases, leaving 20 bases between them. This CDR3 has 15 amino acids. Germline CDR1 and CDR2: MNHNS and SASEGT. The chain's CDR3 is CASTGELLGGQPQHF. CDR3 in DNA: TGTGCCAGCACTGGGGAGCTCCTCGGGGGGCAGCCCCAGCATTTT.